The rows below give T cell receptor beta chains drawn from one sample of a study of spatial heterogeneity in lung cancer. TCRdb reprocessed the 5' RACE reads with MiXCR, giving one entry per CDR3 protein. There are about 120,000 distinct CDR3 sequences in the sample; 9% to 15% occur only once, and approximately 17% lies in the top ten. The sequencing used PBMCs, collected at follow-up. The source is a male donor with early-stage non-small cell lung cancer. CDR3s include the opening cysteine and the closing phenylalanine or tryptophan. Fields, in order: J gene, clone size, V gene, D gene, CDR3 protein, CDR3 DNA. A D gene is named only where the DNA matches it firmly. Not all rows give a size; the values are once, few, many and, for expanded clones, a class.

>TRBJ2-2|NA|TRBV10-3|NA
CAIRTGTGGGELFF
TGTGCCATCAGAACAGGGACCGGAGGCGGGGAGCTGTTTTTT
>TRBJ2-4|NA|TRBV5-5|TRBD1
CASRPGQGLAKNIQYF
TGTGCCAGCAGACCGGGACAGGGCTTAGCCAAAAACATTCAGTACTTC
>TRBJ1-4|many|TRBV5-8|NA
CASSPGRLATNEKLFF
TGTGCCAGCAGCCCCGGACGGCTTGCTACTAATGAAAAACTGTTTTTT
>TRBJ2-1|many|TRBV29-1|NA
CSVTHGTQGPYNEQFF
TGCAGCGTTACGCACGGGACACAGGGTCCCTACAATGAGCAGTTCTTC
>TRBJ1-2|many|TRBV10-1|NA
CASSESGGYGYTF
TGCGCCAGCAGTGAGTCAGGGGGCTATGGCTACACCTTC
>TRBJ1-1|many|TRBV30|NA
CAWNFGDPRKTEAFF
TGTGCCTGGAATTTTGGGGATCCTAGAAAAACTGAAGCTTTCTTT
>TRBJ1-2|NA|TRBV18|NA
CASSPSGGARGYTF
TGTGCCAGCTCCCCGTCCGGCGGGGCGCGTGGCTACACCTTC
>TRBJ2-2|few|TRBV12-3/TRBV12-4|NA
CASIPGHNTGELFF
TGTGCCAGCATCCCGGGACACAACACCGGGGAGCTGTTTTTT
>TRBJ1-1|NA|TRBV7-2|NA
CASSLYVNTEAFF
TGTGCCAGCAGCTTATACGTAAACACTGAAGCTTTCTTT
>TRBJ2-7|few|TRBV6-1|TRBD1
CASSPTLGQAYEQYF
TGTGCCAGCAGTCCAACGTTGGGACAGGCCTACGAGCAGTACTTC
>TRBJ1-6|NA|TRBV7-9|NA
CASSLRQFNSPLHF
TGTGCCAGCAGCTTAAGACAGTTTAATTCACCCCTCCACTTT
>TRBJ1-2|few|TRBV20-1|TRBD1
CSARRDRSNYGYTF
TGCAGTGCTAGGAGGGACAGATCTAACTATGGCTACACCTTC
>TRBJ2-3|few|TRBV5-1|NA
CASSSMIGAGTDTQYF
TGCGCCAGCAGCTCAATGATAGGGGCTGGCACAGATACGCAGTATTTT
>TRBJ2-7|NA|TRBV5-4|TRBD1
CASSLYGTQGGEQYF
TGTGCCAGCAGCTTGTACGGGACACAGGGGGGCGAGCAGTACTTC
>TRBJ2-1|NA|TRBV9|TRBD2
CASSVTFAGGSYNEQFF
TGTGCCAGCAGCGTTACCTTCGCGGGGGGATCCTACAATGAGCAGTTCTTC
>TRBJ1-5|many|TRBV19|NA
CASSDTINQPQHF
TGTGCCAGTAGTGACACCATCAATCAGCCCCAGCATTTT
>TRBJ2-3|many|TRBV7-3|NA
CASSFPGADTQYF
TGTGCCAGCAGCTTCCCAGGGGCAGATACGCAGTATTTT
>TRBJ1-2|NA|TRBV5-1|NA
CASSFDRVGNGYTF
TGCGCCAGCAGCTTCGACCGCGTTGGCAATGGCTACACCTTC
>TRBJ2-5|NA|TRBV5-6|NA
CASSPGLPIGETQYF
TGTGCCAGCAGCCCGGGACTCCCGATTGGAGAGACCCAGTACTTC
>TRBJ2-1|NA|TRBV10-3|NA
CAIRKTEAYNEQFF
TGTGCCATCAGAAAGACAGAAGCCTACAATGAGCAGTTCTTC
>TRBJ2-1|NA|TRBV6-5|NA
CASSSRGEQFF
TGTGCCAGCAGTTCGAGAGGTGAGCAGTTCTTC
>TRBJ2-1|few|TRBV7-2|NA
CASSLSEQFF
TGTGCCAGCAGCTTGAGTGAGCAGTTCTTC
>TRBJ2-7|NA|TRBV28|TRBD2
CASLRGGSSYEQYF
TGTGCCAGCCTGAGGGGAGGGAGCTCCTACGAGCAGTACTTC
>TRBJ2-1|many|TRBV7-9|NA
CASSPPPGDRNSYNEQFF
TGTGCCAGCAGCCCCCCTCCTGGAGACAGAAACTCCTACAATGAGCAGTTCTTC
>TRBJ1-4|NA|TRBV4-2|NA
CASSPEVGNEKLFF
TGTGCCAGCAGCCCGGAAGTGGGGAATGAAAAACTGTTTTTT
>TRBJ1-2|NA|TRBV6-5|TRBD1
CASSYRDRGLKANYGYTF
TGTGCCAGCAGTTACCGGGACAGGGGATTAAAGGCTAACTATGGCTACACCTTC
>TRBJ2-1|many|TRBV7-8|NA
CASSLGISSYNEQFF
TGTGCCAGCAGCTTAGGGATCAGCTCCTACAATGAGCAGTTCTTC
>TRBJ2-5|many|TRBV5-8|TRBD1
CASSSDREETQYF
TGTGCCAGCAGCTCGGACAGGGAAGAGACCCAGTACTTC
>TRBJ2-6|NA|TRBV20-1|NA
CSAGLSRISGANVLTF
TGCAGTGCTGGGCTTTCCAGGATCTCTGGGGCCAACGTCCTGACTTTC
>TRBJ2-3|NA|TRBV7-9|TRBD1
CASSLGTRGRGTDTQYF
TGTGCCAGCAGCTTAGGTACGAGGGGGCGCGGCACAGATACGCAGTATTTT
>TRBJ2-3|NA|TRBV30|NA
CAWSATDTQYF
TGTGCCTGGAGTGCTACAGATACGCAGTATTTT
>TRBJ2-1|few|TRBV19|TRBD2
CASSRTSGSNNEQFF
TGTGCCAGTAGTAGGACTAGCGGGAGTAACAATGAGCAGTTCTTC
>TRBJ2-5|many|TRBV27|TRBD1
CASSSLGTGGETQYF
TGTGCCAGCAGTTCCCTGGGGACAGGGGGAGAGACCCAGTACTTC
>TRBJ2-3|many|TRBV9|NA
CASSSTLVLATDTQYF
TGTGCCAGCAGCTCGACCCTCGTGCTAGCGACAGATACGCAGTATTTT
>TRBJ2-7|few|TRBV10-3|NA
CAISGSQGYEQYF
TGTGCCATCAGTGGGAGTCAAGGGTACGAGCAGTACTTC
>TRBJ1-3|many|TRBV3-1|NA
CASSQVALSGNTIYF
TGTGCCAGCAGCCAGGTGGCCCTCTCTGGAAACACCATATATTTT
>TRBJ2-1|few|TRBV5-1|TRBD2
CASSLGTRSNEQFF
TGCGCCAGCAGCTTAGGGACTAGGAGCAATGAGCAGTTCTTC
>TRBJ2-6|few|TRBV28|NA
CASSPPVGSSGANVLTF
TGTGCCAGCAGTCCACCCGTAGGGAGCTCTGGGGCCAACGTCCTGACTTTC